This T cell receptor beta chain was captured in a study of blood T cells in healthy people across ages. Remarks on this clonotype: What it binds is not known.

Findings and caveats of the study: Using unsorted PBMCs precluded a conclusive naive versus antigen-experienced comparison. Because donor CMV status was unknown, expanded clonotype changes were possibly confounded. Observed TCR beta diversity showed a strong correlation with the percentage of naive T cells as measured by flow cytometry.

Trimming pared 5 bases from V and 5 bases from J, leaving 12 bases between. Germline CDR1 is ENHRY and CDR2 is SYGVKD. CDR3 length: 14 residues. Then a second PCR, running about 7 to 11 cycles, was carried out with a sample-barcoded 5' primer and a J-beta primer mix. TCRdb processed the 5' RACE reads anew with MiXCR; each CDR3 protein has one entry. This sample has hundreds of thousands of distinct CDR3 sequences, with roughly 45% found just once. This receptor was identified in a woman aged 55-70 years in good health. The chain recombines TRBV10-3 with TRBJ2-2; a possible D gene is TRBD2 (5 bases). The sample taken for sequencing was blood. Here the CDR3 reads CAISTSVTTGELFF. The CDR3 DNA follows: TGTGCCATCAGTACTAGTGTTACTACCGGGGAGCTGTTTTTT.